Listed below are T cell receptor beta chains from one sample, sequenced in a study of T cells in Graves' hyperthyroidism and ophthalmopathy. From the multiplex PCR reads, TCRdb called clonotypes with MiXCR, one entry per CDR3 protein. The table includes roughly 380,000 distinct CDR3 sequences, 15% to 20% detected once. The sample was blood. All receptors come from a woman between 40 and 55 years old with Graves' ophthalmopathy. The CDR3 runs from the conserved cysteine through the conserved F or W. The D gene is left open where the match is weak. Expanded clones get a size class; other rows say once, few or many, or leave the size out.

v_call: TRBV11-2; j_call: TRBJ2-7; clone_size: many; d_call: TRBD2; cdr3_aa: CASSQGGGASGMYEQYF; cdr3_nt: TGTGCCAGCAGCCAGGGGGGAGGGGCTAGCGGGATGTACGAGCAGTACTTC
v_call: TRBV12-3/TRBV12-4; j_call: TRBJ1-1; clone_size: .; d_call: .; cdr3_aa: CASSFIRSNTEAFF; cdr3_nt: TGTGCCAGCAGTTTTATCAGGTCGAACACTGAAGCTTTCTTT
v_call: TRBV3-1; j_call: TRBJ2-5; clone_size: .; d_call: .; cdr3_aa: CASSTVGYQETQYF; cdr3_nt: TGTGCCAGCAGCACTGTAGGGTACCAAGAGACCCAGTACTTC
v_call: TRBV19; j_call: TRBJ2-2; clone_size: many; d_call: .; cdr3_aa: CASSIVGGNTGELFF; cdr3_nt: TGTGCCAGTAGTATAGTCGGCGGGAACACCGGGGAGCTGTTTTTT
v_call: TRBV28; j_call: TRBJ1-5; clone_size: many; d_call: .; cdr3_aa: CASSWGSGGYNQPQHF; cdr3_nt: TGTGCCAGCAGTTGGGGGAGCGGCGGATACAATCAGCCCCAGCATTTT
v_call: TRBV20-1; j_call: TRBJ2-5; clone_size: .; d_call: TRBD1; cdr3_aa: CSASTGGFETQYF; cdr3_nt: TGCAGTGCGAGTACAGGGGGCTTCGAGACCCAGTACTTC
v_call: TRBV12-3/TRBV12-4; j_call: TRBJ2-6; clone_size: many; d_call: .; cdr3_aa: CASSYTPATPGANVLTF; cdr3_nt: TGTGCCAGCAGCTACACCCCAGCTACGCCTGGGGCCAACGTCCTGACTTTC
v_call: TRBV6-1; j_call: TRBJ1-1; clone_size: many; d_call: .; cdr3_aa: CASRQENTEAFF; cdr3_nt: TGTGCCAGCAGACAGGAGAACACTGAAGCTTTCTTT
v_call: TRBV10-3; j_call: TRBJ2-5; clone_size: many; d_call: TRBD2; cdr3_aa: CAISPLAVQETQYF; cdr3_nt: TGTGCCATCAGTCCACTAGCGGTCCAAGAGACCCAGTACTTC
v_call: TRBV3-1; j_call: TRBJ2-2; clone_size: many; d_call: .; cdr3_aa: CASSQVPHTGELFF; cdr3_nt: TGTGCCAGCAGCCAAGTCCCACACACCGGGGAGCTGTTTTTT
v_call: TRBV4-1; j_call: TRBJ1-2; clone_size: many; d_call: .; cdr3_aa: CASSQGQGSGYTF; cdr3_nt: TGCGCCAGCAGCCAAGGGCAGGGGTCCGGCTACACCTTC
v_call: TRBV7-8; j_call: TRBJ2-7; clone_size: many; d_call: .; cdr3_aa: CASSLLGGPAYEQYF; cdr3_nt: TGTGCCAGCAGCTTACTCGGAGGGCCCGCCTACGAGCAGTACTTC
v_call: TRBV7-9; j_call: TRBJ2-2; clone_size: .; d_call: .; cdr3_aa: CAGSLTNTGELFF; cdr3_nt: TGTGCCGGCAGCTTAACAAACACCGGGGAGCTGTTTTTT
v_call: TRBV28; j_call: TRBJ1-2; clone_size: many; d_call: TRBD1; cdr3_aa: CASSKTGVHGYTF; cdr3_nt: TGTGCCAGCAGTAAAACAGGGGTTCATGGCTACACCTTC
v_call: TRBV27; j_call: TRBJ1-1; clone_size: .; d_call: .; cdr3_aa: CASSLSYRADTEAFF; cdr3_nt: TGTGCCAGCAGTTTATCATATAGGGCTGACACTGAAGCTTTCTTT
v_call: TRBV6-5; j_call: TRBJ1-4; clone_size: few; d_call: .; cdr3_aa: CASSYSGPASGKLFF; cdr3_nt: TGTGCCAGCAGTTACTCAGGTCCAGCGAGTGGAAAACTGTTTTTT
v_call: TRBV28; j_call: TRBJ2-7; clone_size: many; d_call: .; cdr3_aa: CASSLRAGSSYEQYF; cdr3_nt: TGTGCCAGCAGTTTACGGGCGGGGAGCTCCTACGAGCAGTACTTC
v_call: TRBV2; j_call: TRBJ1-2; clone_size: many; d_call: .; cdr3_aa: CASRTAVGYTF; cdr3_nt: TGTGCCAGCAGAACGGCAGTTGGCTACACCTTC
v_call: TRBV15; j_call: TRBJ2-5; clone_size: many; d_call: .; cdr3_aa: CATSMTAFEQETQYF; cdr3_nt: TGTGCCACCAGTATGACAGCGTTCGAGCAAGAGACCCAGTACTTC
v_call: TRBV6-1; j_call: TRBJ2-5; clone_size: many; d_call: .; cdr3_aa: CASSEAMGVRTETQYF; cdr3_nt: TGTGCCAGCAGCGAAGCGATGGGGGTCCGAACGGAGACCCAGTACTTC
v_call: TRBV6-5; j_call: TRBJ1-2; clone_size: many; d_call: TRBD1; cdr3_aa: CASSPGQANYGYTF; cdr3_nt: TGTGCCAGCAGTCCCGGACAGGCGAACTATGGCTACACCTTC
v_call: TRBV6-5; j_call: TRBJ1-1; clone_size: many; d_call: .; cdr3_aa: CASSYSVVNTEAFF; cdr3_nt: TGTGCCAGCAGTTACAGTGTGGTGAACACTGAAGCTTTCTTT
v_call: TRBV19; j_call: TRBJ1-5; clone_size: once; d_call: .; cdr3_aa: CASSIGLASNQPQHF; cdr3_nt: TGTGCCAGTAGTATAGGACTGGCAAGCAATCAGCCCCAGCATTTT
v_call: TRBV6-4; j_call: TRBJ2-2; clone_size: .; d_call: .; cdr3_aa: CASSDIVFLGALNTGELFF; cdr3_nt: TGTGCCAGCAGTGACATCGTTTTCTTGGGGGCCCTGAACACCGGGGAGCTGTTTTTT
v_call: TRBV12-3/TRBV12-4; j_call: TRBJ2-5; clone_size: many; d_call: .; cdr3_aa: CASSLGGMETQYF; cdr3_nt: TGTGCCAGCAGTTTAGGGGGAATGGAGACCCAGTACTTC
v_call: TRBV7-2; j_call: TRBJ1-2; clone_size: .; d_call: TRBD1; cdr3_aa: CASNARDSNYGYTF; cdr3_nt: TGTGCCAGCAACGCCCGGGACAGTAACTATGGCTACACCTTC
v_call: TRBV6-1; j_call: TRBJ2-5; clone_size: .; d_call: TRBD2; cdr3_aa: CASGGVQETQYF; cdr3_nt: TGTGCCAGCGGGGGGGTACAAGAGACCCAGTACTTC
v_call: TRBV11-1; j_call: TRBJ2-2; clone_size: many; d_call: TRBD2; cdr3_aa: CASSPAGLAGEHGELFF; cdr3_nt: TGTGCCAGCAGCCCGGCGGGACTAGCGGGAGAGCACGGGGAGCTGTTTTTT
v_call: TRBV4-2; j_call: TRBJ2-5; clone_size: .; d_call: TRBD2; cdr3_aa: CASSQLAGGPQGGETQYF; cdr3_nt: TGTGCCAGCAGCCAGCTAGCGGGAGGGCCCCAGGGAGGGGAGACCCAGTACTTC
v_call: TRBV4-1; j_call: TRBJ2-7; clone_size: few; d_call: .; cdr3_aa: CASSQPTRRQERIYEQYF; cdr3_nt: TGCGCCAGCAGCCAACCCACCAGGAGACAGGAACGGATCTACGAGCAGTACTTC
v_call: TRBV10-3; j_call: TRBJ2-7; clone_size: many; d_call: .; cdr3_aa: CAIAAHSYEQYF; cdr3_nt: TGTGCCATTGCGGCACACTCCTACGAGCAGTACTTC
v_call: TRBV28; j_call: TRBJ2-5; clone_size: many; d_call: TRBD2; cdr3_aa: CATTSGRIQYF; cdr3_nt: TGTGCCACTACTAGCGGGAGGATCCAGTACTTC
v_call: TRBV28; j_call: TRBJ2-7; clone_size: many; d_call: .; cdr3_aa: CASSLGRFGEQYF; cdr3_nt: TGTGCCAGCAGTTTGGGCAGATTCGGCGAGCAGTACTTC
v_call: TRBV3-1; j_call: TRBJ1-5; clone_size: many; d_call: .; cdr3_aa: CASSITSGRGQPQHF; cdr3_nt: TGTGCCAGCAGCATAACATCAGGGAGAGGACAGCCCCAGCATTTT
v_call: TRBV2; j_call: TRBJ1-2; clone_size: .; d_call: .; cdr3_aa: CASSEDMNYGYTF; cdr3_nt: TGTGCCAGCAGTGAAGACATGAACTATGGCTACACCTTC
v_call: TRBV29-1; j_call: TRBJ2-5; clone_size: .; d_call: .; cdr3_aa: CSVVRLVWKSEGETQYF; cdr3_nt: TGCAGCGTCGTTCGACTAGTATGGAAGTCGGAGGGAGAGACCCAGTACTTC